This TCR beta chain was recovered during a study of shared clonotypes between healthy human individuals. CDR1 and CDR2 from the germline V gene are SGDLS and YYNGEE. V lost 4 bases and J 7 bases, leaving 20 bases between the germline ends. This CDR3 comprises 15 residues. Sequencing of unsorted PBMC DNA was carried out using ten immunoSEQ deep assay plates. Sequencing was performed with immunoSEQ multiplex PCR; in TCRdb, only in-frame clones are kept and a portion is missing. The sample has 400,000 to 600,000 clones, around 79% seen once; the top ten hold about 13%. The receptor's source is a woman aged 40 to 50 in good health. Some clones in this sample may be carry-over from other donors' samples. The sequencing sample was made of PBMCs. This sequence joins TRBV9 and TRBJ1-2, with D possibly matching TRBD1 (6 bases). CDR3 nucleotide sequence: TGTGCCAGCAGCCCAAGGGACACCCAAGTAATTGGCTACACCTTC. Residues: CASSPRDTQVIGYTF.